The source of this TCR beta chain is a study of cytomegalovirus exposure and HLA in healthy donors. Donors were nominally healthy when sampled, though unrecorded immune exposures were likely. This clone has a handful of counts. Its antigen is still unknown. PCR amplification relied on 60 Vbeta primers (plus 13 Jbeta primers). Libraries were prepared by immunoSEQ multiplex PCR; TCRdb keeps only in-frame clonotypes and omits some of them. The sample yields roughly 140,000 clones, approximately 68% seen once. General study findings and limits: Specificity of a few CMV-associated chains for CMV antigens was verified in vitro.

Germline lookup yields CDR1 SGHAT and CDR2 FQNNGV. Losses at the gene ends were 4 bases for V and 2 bases for J; bases not matched to a gene: 5. The CDR3 runs to 15 residues. The chain couples TRBV11-2 to TRBJ2-7, with 10 bases fitting TRBD1. The sample consisted of PBMCs. The TCR comes from a man aged 40-49 years in good health and CMV-seronegative. DNA of the CDR3: TGTGCCAGCAGCTGGGGACAGGGGCCCCCCTACGAGCAGTACTTC. It translates to CASSWGQGPPYEQYF.